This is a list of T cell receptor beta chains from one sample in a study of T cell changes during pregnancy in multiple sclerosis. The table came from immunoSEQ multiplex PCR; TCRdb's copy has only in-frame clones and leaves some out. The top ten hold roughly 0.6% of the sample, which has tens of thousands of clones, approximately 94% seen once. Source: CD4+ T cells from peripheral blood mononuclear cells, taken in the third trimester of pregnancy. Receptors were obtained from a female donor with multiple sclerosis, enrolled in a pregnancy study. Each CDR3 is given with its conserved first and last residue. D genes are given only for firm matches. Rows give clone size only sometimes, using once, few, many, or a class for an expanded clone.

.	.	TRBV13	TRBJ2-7	TGTGCCAGCAGGAGAGGGGGGGCTCCCTACGAGCAGTACTTC	CASRRGGAPYEQYF
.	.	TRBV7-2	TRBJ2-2	TGTGCCAGCAGCTTAGCGGGAGGCACCGGGGAGCTGTTTTTT	CASSLAGGTGELFF
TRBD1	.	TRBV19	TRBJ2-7	TGTGCCAGTAGTGATACCGGGACAGGGGTTAGCTCCTACGAGCAGTACTTC	CASSDTGTGVSSYEQYF
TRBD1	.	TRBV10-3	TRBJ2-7	TGTGCCATCAGTCTGCGACAGGGGAACTACGAGCAGTACTTC	CAISLRQGNYEQYF
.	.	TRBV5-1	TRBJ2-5	TGCGCCAGCAGCTTTACGGCTGCACAGTCCGGAGAGACCCAGTACTTC	CASSFTAAQSGETQYF
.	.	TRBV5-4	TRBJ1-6	TGTGCCAGCAGCCCAGGGGTTAGTAATTCACCCCTCCACTTT	CASSPGVSNSPLHF
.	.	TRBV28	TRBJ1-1	TGTGCCAGCTGTATGCCGGGGTTCTTCATGAACACTGAAGCTTTCTTT	CASCMPGFFMNTEAFF
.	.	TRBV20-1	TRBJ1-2	TGCAGTGCTCAGGACAGCTATGGCTACACCTTC	CSAQDSYGYTF
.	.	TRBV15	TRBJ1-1	TGTGCCACCAGCAGCCGGCTGGGCTACACTGAAGCTTTCTTT	CATSSRLGYTEAFF
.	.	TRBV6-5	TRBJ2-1	TGTGCCAGCAGTTACACAGGTTACAATGAGCAGTTCTTC	CASSYTGYNEQFF
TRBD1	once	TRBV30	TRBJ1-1	TGTGCCTGGACCAACACTGGCGGGACAGGGGTTGAAGCTTTCTTT	CAWTNTGGTGVEAFF
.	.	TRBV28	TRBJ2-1	TGTGCCAGCAGTGCAGGTGGGGAGGATGAGCAGTTCTTC	CASSAGGEDEQFF
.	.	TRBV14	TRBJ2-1	TGTGCCAGCAGCCCCCTCGGGAGATTTGAGCAGTTCTTC	CASSPLGRFEQFF
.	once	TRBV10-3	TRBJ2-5	TGTGCCATCGCCGGCGGAGAGACCCAGTACTTC	CAIAGGETQYF